This T cell receptor beta chain was obtained from a study of cytomegalovirus exposure and HLA in healthy donors. Study results and limitations: The records held CMV serostatus as the only immune exposure information.

The CDR3 runs 15 residues. Trimming at V came to 5 bases and at J to 4 bases, leaving 7 bases not matched to a gene. The germline CDR1 and CDR2 sequences are LNHDA and SQIVND (reference sequence). In regard to this clone: Its antigen is not known.

PCR was performed using 60 Vbeta and 13 Jbeta primers. Sequencing was performed with immunoSEQ multiplex PCR; in TCRdb, only in-frame clones are kept and a portion is missing. The top ten hold 0.85% to 1% of the sample, which has about 160,000 clones, about 79% seen once. Input material: PBMCs. This clonotype was sampled from a woman in her fifties or sixties in good health and CMV-seropositive. The rearrangement joins TRBV19 to TRBJ2-4; the match to TRBD1 covers 8 bases. CDR3 sequence: CASSVTGQGKNIQYF. CDR3 nucleotides: TGTGCCAGTAGTGTAACCGGACAGGGTAAAAACATTCAGTACTTC. Full variable domain (rest looked up from reference TRBV19 and TRBJ2-4): DGGITQSPKYLFRKEGQNVTLSCEQNLNHDAMYWYRQDPGQGLRLIYYSQIVNDFQKGDIAEGYSVSREKKESFPLTVTSAQKNPTAFYLCASSVTGQGKNIQYFGAGTRLSVL.